One sample yielded the 13 T cell receptor beta chains listed below, sequenced in a study of T cells after yellow fever vaccination. TCRdb re-analysed the 5' RACE reads in MiXCR, keeping a single row per CDR3 protein. The sample includes 450,000 to 650,000 distinct CDR3 sequences, 21% of them seen just once. Sequencing used PBMCs, obtained 21 days after the first yellow fever vaccination. These receptors originate from a young man who received the YFV17D yellow fever vaccine.

This chain connects TRBV20-1 to TRBJ1-5; 7 bases are a match to TRBD1. The CDR3 extends over 15 amino acids. Losses at the gene ends were 2 bases for V and 6 bases for J; bases not matched to a gene: 10. The germline V gene encodes CDR1 DFQATT and CDR2 SNEGSKA (reference sequence). The CDR3 reads CSARRQGVFSQPQHF. In DNA, the CDR3 is TGCAGTGCTAGACGGCAGGGGGTGTTCAGTCAGCCCCAGCATTTT.

This clonotype was counted between two and nine times. The CDR3 loop reads CASSRDRVQETQYF. CDR3 DNA: TGTGCCAGCAGCCGGGACAGGGTGCAGGAGACCCAGTACTTC. The genes are TRBV12-3 or TRBV12-4 and TRBJ2-5; the match to TRBD1 covers 9 bases. This CDR3 spans 14 amino acids. V gave up 6 bases and J gave up 5 bases; unmatched junction bases: 7.

This clonotype was detected only a few times. The V gene is TRBV4-1, the J gene TRBJ1-6; D unresolved. CDR1 is MGHRA, CDR2 YSYEKL, per germline. V lost 0 bases and J 0 bases, leaving 15 bases between the germline ends. The CDR3 consists of 19 residues. The CDR3 DNA follows: TGCGCCAGCAGCCAAGAGGAGTTAAGCTGGAGCTCCTATAATTCACCCCTCCACTTT. Residues: CASSQEELSWSSYNSPLHF.

This clonotype was detected a few times. The V and J genes are TRBV5-1 and TRBJ2-3; 10 nucleotides agree with TRBD2. The CDR3 consists of 16 residues. Germline loops: CDR1 SGHRS, CDR2 YFSETQ. J was trimmed by 1 base and V by 1 base; bases with no gene match: 3. CDR3 loop: CASSLTSGVRTDTQYF. The DNA of the CDR3 is TGCGCCAGCAGCTTGACTAGCGGGGTGCGCACAGATACGCAGTATTTT.

This clonotype was counted only a few times. The chain uses TRBV5-1 and TRBJ1-4; 8 bases match TRBD1. Germline loops: CDR1 SGHRS, CDR2 YFSETQ. The J segment lost 8 bases and the V segment lost 4 bases, leaving 10 bases of the junction unmatched. The CDR3 is 15 amino acids. CDR3 DNA: TGCGCCAGCAGCGACCGAACAGGGGGTGGCGAAAAACTGTTTTTT. Its translation: CASSDRTGGGEKLFF. The full variable domain, with the rest looked up from reference TRBV5-1 and TRBJ1-4, is KAGVTQTPRYLIKTRGQQVTLSCSPISGHRSVSWYQQTPGQGLQFLFEYFSETQRNKGNFPGRFSGRQFSNSRSEMNVSTLELGDSALYLCASSDRTGGGEKLFFGSGTQLSVL.

As regards this clonotype: The junction differs from germline at one of its ends, possibly a read error. This chain connects TRBV7-2 to TRBJ2-7; D is uncertain. CDR1 SGHTA and CDR2 FQGNSA come from the germline V gene. CDR3 length: 13 residues. The DNA of the CDR3 is TGTGCCAGCAGTTTAGACCGGTACTACGAGCAGTACTTC. Protein product: CASSLDRYYEQYF. The variable domain in full, completed from reference TRBV7-2 and TRBJ2-7, reads GAGVSQSPSNKVTEKGKDVELRCDPISGHTALYWYRQSLGQGLEFLIYFQGNSAPDKSGLPSDRFSAERTGGSVSTLTIQRTQQEDSAVYLCASSLDRYYEQYFGPGTRLTVT.

This clonotype showed up just a few times. This rearrangement joins TRBV7-9 to TRBJ2-3; 8 positions agree with TRBD2. The CDR3 has 17 amino acids. V shed 5 bases and J 1 base; nucleotides not matched to a gene: 11. Germline V gene data show CDR1 as SEHNR and CDR2 as FQNEAQ (reference sequence). The chain's CDR3 is CASSNIPSGLGTDTQYF. CDR3 DNA sequence: TGTGCCAGCAGCAATATTCCTAGCGGGTTGGGCACAGATACGCAGTATTTT. Together with reference TRBV7-9 and TRBJ2-3, the CDR3 gives the full variable domain: DTGVSQNPRHKITKRGQNVTFRCDPISEHNRLYWYRQTLGQGPEFLTYFQNEAQLEKSRLLSDRFSAERPKGSFSTLEIQRTEQGDSAMYLCASSNIPSGLGTDTQYFGPGTRLTVL.

This clonotype was found a few times. This chain uses TRBV6-2 or TRBV6-3 with TRBJ1-1; TRBD1 matches 7 bases. This CDR3 has 15 residues. Per the germline V gene, CDR1 is MNHEY and CDR2 is SVGEGT. V shed 7 bases and J 2 bases; nucleotides not matched to a gene: 10. The CDR3 DNA is TGTGCCAGCATTCCCCCAGGGGGGGGAAACACTGAAGCTTTCTTT. Translation gives CASIPPGGGNTEAFF.

This chain links TRBV4-3 with TRBJ2-6, with D unresolved. Trimming pared 7 bases from V and 0 bases from J, leaving 10 bases between. Germline CDR1 reads LGHNA; CDR2 reads YSLEER. The CDR3 sequence is 15 residues long. DNA for the CDR3: TGCGCCAGCAACCAGTTCCACTCTGGGGCCAACGTCCTGACTTTC. This gives the protein CASNQFHSGANVLTF.

This clonotype was found a few times. The rearrangement uses TRBV7-2 and TRBJ2-3, with D possibly TRBD2 on 5 matching bases. Germline lookup yields CDR1 SGHTA and CDR2 FQGNSA. With 5 bases removed from V and 2 bases from J, the gap between germline ends came to 17 bases. CDR3 length: 16 residues. The CDR3 is CASSPDPASPTDTQYF. Written as DNA, the CDR3 is TGTGCCAGCAGCCCCGACCCTGCTAGCCCCACAGATACGCAGTATTTT. The full variable domain, in which reference TRBV7-2 and TRBJ2-3 provide the parts outside the CDR3, is GAGVSQSPSNKVTEKGKDVELRCDPISGHTALYWYRQSLGQGLEFLIYFQGNSAPDKSGLPSDRFSAERTGGSVSTLTIQRTQQEDSAVYLCASSPDPASPTDTQYFGPGTRLTVL.

This chain uses TRBV20-1 with TRBJ2-1; D might be TRBD2 (7 bases). The CDR3 is 14 amino acids. Between the trimmed V and J ends, which lost 3 bases and 8 bases, there was a span of 17 bases. The germline V gene encodes CDR1 DFQATT and CDR2 SNEGSKA (reference sequence). This CDR3 is CSARMAGAADEQFF. CDR3 in DNA: TGCAGTGCTAGGATGGCGGGGGCCGCCGATGAGCAGTTCTTC.

This chain links TRBV11-2 with TRBJ2-7, with D unresolved. The CDR3 contains 12 residues. The germline V gene has CDR1 SGHAT and CDR2 FQNNGV. V was pared by 6 bases and J by 5 bases, with 11 bases between. CDR3 residues: CASSLTLHEQYF. CDR3 sequence (DNA): TGTGCCAGCAGTCTCACGCTACACGAGCAGTACTTC.

This clonotype has a handful of counts. The chain links TRBV6-1 to TRBJ2-7; the match to TRBD1 covers 8 bases. This CDR3 is 15 amino acids long. V gave up 6 bases and J gave up 5 bases; unmatched junction bases: 12. CDR1 and CDR2 from the germline V gene are MNHNS and SASEGT. The CDR3 reads CASSLRPRGRHEQYV. In DNA, the CDR3 is TGTGCCAGCAGCCTTAGGCCCAGGGGGCGGCACGAGCAGTACGTC.